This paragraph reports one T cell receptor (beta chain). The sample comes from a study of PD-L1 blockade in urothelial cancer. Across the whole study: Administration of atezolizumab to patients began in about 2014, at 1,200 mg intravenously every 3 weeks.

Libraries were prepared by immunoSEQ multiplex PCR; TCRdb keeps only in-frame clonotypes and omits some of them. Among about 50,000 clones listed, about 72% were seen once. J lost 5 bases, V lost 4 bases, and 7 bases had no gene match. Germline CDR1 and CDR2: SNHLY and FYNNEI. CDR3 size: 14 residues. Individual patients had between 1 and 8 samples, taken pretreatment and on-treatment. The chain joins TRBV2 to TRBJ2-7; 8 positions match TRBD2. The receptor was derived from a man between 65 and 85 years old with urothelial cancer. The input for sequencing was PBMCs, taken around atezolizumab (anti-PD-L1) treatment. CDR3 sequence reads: CASSGGGWANEQYF. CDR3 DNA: TGTGCCAGCAGTGGCGGGGGGTGGGCAAACGAGCAGTACTTC.